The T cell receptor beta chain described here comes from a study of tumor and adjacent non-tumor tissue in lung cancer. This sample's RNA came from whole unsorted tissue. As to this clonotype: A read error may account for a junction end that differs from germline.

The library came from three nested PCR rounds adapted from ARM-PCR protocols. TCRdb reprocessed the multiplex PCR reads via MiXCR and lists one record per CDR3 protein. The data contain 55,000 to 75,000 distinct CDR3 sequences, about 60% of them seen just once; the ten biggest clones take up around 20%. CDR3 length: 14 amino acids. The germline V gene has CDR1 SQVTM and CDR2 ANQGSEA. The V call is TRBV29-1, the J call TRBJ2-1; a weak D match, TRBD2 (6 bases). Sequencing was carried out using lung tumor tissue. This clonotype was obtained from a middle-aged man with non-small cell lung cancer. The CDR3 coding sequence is TGCAGCGTTGAAGGGGGACTCTCCTACAATGGGCAGTTCTTC. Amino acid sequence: CSVEGGLSYNGQFF.